This paragraph reports one T cell receptor (beta chain). Germline V CDR1 and CDR2: SQVTM, ANQGSEA. This CDR3 is 15 amino acids long. The V and J ends lost 0 bases and 4 bases respectively, with 15 bases between them. This record belongs to a study of T cells in Graves' hyperthyroidism and ophthalmopathy. TCR beta CDR3 sequences were amplified from RNA transcripts. During a first-round RT-PCR of the TCR CDR3, the HTBI primer set was used. TCRdb called the multiplex PCR reads again in MiXCR, with one record for every CDR3 protein. This table holds a few hundred thousand distinct CDR3 sequences, about half found once.

The sequence was obtained from a woman between 18 and 30 years old with Graves' hyperthyroidism. Sequencing was performed on peripheral blood or thyroid tissue (not recorded which). The rearrangement uses TRBV29-1 and TRBJ1-2, with unresolved D. CDR3 sequence: CSVEDSGGLSYGYTF. The DNA of the CDR3 is TGCAGCGTTGAAGATAGCGGCGGACTCTCCTATGGCTACACCTTC.